This TCR beta chain derives from a study of T cell repertoires in ileal Crohn's disease. About the research overall: Per sample, roughly 530 nanograms of biopsy DNA were TCRB immunosequenced.

Study-level results: Clonality above 26.8% at surgery always came with endoscopic recurrence. Compared with CD4 T cells, sorted CD8 cells carried more expanded clones.

Time point of the sample: inflamed ileum from the surgical specimen. Included were adult ileal or ileocolonic Crohn's patients indicated for ileocolonic resection. The assay was immunoSEQ multiplex PCR, and TCRdb's table has in-frame clones only and misses some. The sample lists about 16,000 clones; more than 90% were seen once. As to this clone: Its matching antigen is unknown.

Germline assignment: CDR1 SNHLY and CDR2 FYNNEI. The V and J ends lost 10 bases and 1 base respectively, with 13 bases between them. The CDR3 runs to 13 residues. The J gene is TRBJ1-1, the V gene TRBV2, with TRBD1 as a possible D gene (5 bases). What was sequenced was ileal tissue. This sequence was found in an adult with Crohn's disease. Here the CDR3 DNA reads TGTGCCACCTCACCGGGACGGAACACTGAAGCTTTCTTT. It codes for CATSPGRNTEAFF.